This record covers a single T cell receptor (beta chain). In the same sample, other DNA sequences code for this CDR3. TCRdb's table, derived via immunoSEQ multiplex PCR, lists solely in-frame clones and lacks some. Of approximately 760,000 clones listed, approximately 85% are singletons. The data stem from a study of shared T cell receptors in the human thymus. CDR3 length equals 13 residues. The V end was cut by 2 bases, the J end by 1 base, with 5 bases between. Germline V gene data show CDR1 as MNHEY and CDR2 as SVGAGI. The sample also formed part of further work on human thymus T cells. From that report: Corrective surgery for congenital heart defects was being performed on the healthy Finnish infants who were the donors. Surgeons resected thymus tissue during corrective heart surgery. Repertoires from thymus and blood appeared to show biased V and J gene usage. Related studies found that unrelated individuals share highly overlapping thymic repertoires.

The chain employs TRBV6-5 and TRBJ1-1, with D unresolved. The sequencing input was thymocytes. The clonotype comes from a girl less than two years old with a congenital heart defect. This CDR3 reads CASSYPGNTEAFF. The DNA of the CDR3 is TGTGCCAGCAGTTACCCAGGGAACACTGAAGCTTTCTTT.